Listed here are 8 T cell receptor beta chains from one sample, sequenced in a study of PD-1 blockade in mismatch repair-deficient tumors. The data were produced by immunoSEQ multiplex PCR, yet TCRdb's version contains in-frame clones alone and is incomplete. The data contain more than 95,000 clones, about 88% of them seen just once; the ten biggest clones take up around an eighth. The starting material was peripheral blood, obtained 44 weeks after starting pembrolizumab. Source of these receptors: an adult with mismatch repair-deficient cancer.

This clone occurred a few times. The rearrangement uses TRBV13 and TRBJ2-7; the D gene is possibly TRBD1 (5 bases). The CDR3 extends over 13 amino acids. Trimming cost V 5 bases and J 6 bases, with 14 bases left between them. From germline, CDR1 is PRHDT and CDR2 FYEKMQ (reference sequence). DNA for the CDR3: TGTGCCAGCAGCCAAGAGCAGGGTCCCGAGCAGTACTTC. It codes for CASSQEQGPEQYF. Full variable domain (missing parts from reference TRBV13 and TRBJ2-7): AAGVIQSPRHLIKEKRETATLKCYPIPRHDTVYWYQQGPGQDPQFLISFYEKMQSDKGSIPDRFSAQQFSDYHSELNMSSLELGDSALYFCASSQEQGPEQYFGPGTRLTVT.

This chain links TRBV2 with TRBJ2-7; 7 nucleotides agree with TRBD1. The V and J ends lost 2 bases and 2 bases, in that order; junction bases with no gene match: 12. Per germline, CDR1 SNHLY and CDR2 FYNNEI. CDR3 length: 17 amino acids. CDR3 residues: CASSERGPISRAYEQYF. CDR3 bases: TGTGCCAGCAGTGAAAGGGGGCCCATATCAAGGGCCTACGAGCAGTACTTC.

The chain joins TRBV7-2 to TRBJ1-1; D not resolved. The germline V gene has CDR1 SGHTA and CDR2 FQGNSA. Trimming removed 5 bases at V and 5 bases at J, with 18 bases between. The CDR3 has 15 amino acids. For the CDR3, the DNA is TGTGCCAGCAGCCTCGGGATAATCCGAAGGACTGAAGCTTTCTTT. It specifies CASSLGIIRRTEAFF. The variable domain in full, with the rest retrieved from reference TRBV7-2 and TRBJ1-1, is GAGVSQSPSNKVTEKGKDVELRCDPISGHTALYWYRQSLGQGLEFLIYFQGNSAPDKSGLPSDRFSAERTGGSVSTLTIQRTQQEDSAVYLCASSLGIIRRTEAFFGQGTRLTVV.

The rearrangement joins TRBV5-8 to TRBJ2-1; 9 bases map to TRBD2. Germline loops: CDR1 SGHTS, CDR2 YDEGEE. This CDR3 contains 19 residues. V shed 4 bases and J 0 bases; nucleotides not matched to a gene: 14. Here the CDR3 reads CASSPGLASGIGSYNEQFF. The CDR3 bases are TGTGCCAGCAGCCCGGGTCTGGCTAGCGGGATCGGCTCCTACAATGAGCAGTTCTTC. Full variable domain (missing parts from reference TRBV5-8 and TRBJ2-1): EAGVTQSPTHLIKTRGQQATLRCSPISGHTSVYWYQQALGLGLQFLLWYDEGEERNRGNFPPRFSGRQFPNYSSELNVNALELEDSALYLCASSPGLASGIGSYNEQFFGPGTRLTVL.

The chain's CDR3 is CASSFSQAWLGGYTF. The DNA of the CDR3 is TGCGCCAGCAGCTTCTCCCAGGCATGGTTGGGTGGCTACACCTTC. V usage is TRBV5-1 and J usage is TRBJ1-2, with D unclear. CDR3 length: 15 amino acids. The V gene lost 2 bases and the J gene lost 7 bases, with 18 bases spanning the gap. Looked up from germline, CDR1 is SGHRS and CDR2 is YFSETQ.

The chain recombines TRBV4-1 with TRBJ2-7, with 14 bases that match TRBD2. Trimming cost V 4 bases and J 0 bases; bases outside gene matches: 5. This CDR3 comprises 17 residues. Germline V gene data show CDR1 as MGHRA and CDR2 as YSYEKL. The DNA of the CDR3 is TGCGCCAGCAGCCCGGGACTAGCGGGAGTAAGCTCCTACGAGCAGTACTTC. It yields the protein CASSPGLAGVSSYEQYF.

V gene TRBV16 combines with J gene TRBJ2-1; 8 bases are shared with TRBD1. V dropped 4 bases and J dropped 5; count of bases not matched to a gene: 4. From germline, CDR1 is KGHSY and CDR2 FQNENV. The CDR3 contains 14 residues. The CDR3 here is CASSPRTGNNEQFF. CDR3 sequence (DNA): TGTGCCAGCAGCCCCAGGACAGGGAACAATGAGCAGTTCTTC.

The chain joins TRBV29-1 to TRBJ2-1, with 14 bases lining up with TRBD2. The CDR3 contains 14 residues. Trimming at V came to 5 bases and at J to 7 bases, leaving 4 bases not matched to a gene. Germline V gene lookup returns CDR1 SQVTM and CDR2 ANQGSEA. The CDR3 coding sequence is TGCAGCGTTATAAGACTAGCGGGAGGGAATGAGCAGTTCTTC. Residues: CSVIRLAGGNEQFF.